This T cell receptor (beta chain) is drawn from a study of early T cells in non-severe SARS-CoV-2 infection. Looking at the study overall: With bulk RNA from unsorted whole blood as input, sequencing yielded unpaired chains.

Germline V gene sequence: CDR1 SGHTA, CDR2 FQGNSA. CDR3 length: 12 residues. Trimming stripped 2 bases from V and 3 bases from J, with 2 bases between. This clonotype was recorded many times. Its antigen is not known. Tagging with unique molecular identifiers was applied to individual cDNA molecules. From the 5' RACE reads, TCRdb called clonotypes with MiXCR, one entry per CDR3 protein. The repertoire consists of tens of thousands of distinct CDR3 sequences, with over 5% occurring once and the leading ten covering roughly 6.2%. Study results and limitations: Anti-spike CD8 specificities were favored by VDJdb matching, whose results missed private and CD4 specificities.

The V gene is TRBV7-2, the J gene TRBJ1-5; no clear D. The input for sequencing was whole blood, taken at baseline. The receptor was derived from an adult who was a healthcare worker with PCR-confirmed SARS-CoV-2 infection or an uninfected control (not recorded which). CDR3 in amino acids: CASSLINQPQHF. The CDR3 nucleotides read TGTGCCAGCAGCTTAATCAATCAGCCCCAGCATTTT.